One sample yielded the 27 T cell receptor beta chains listed below, sequenced in a study of blood T cell repertoires in COVID-19. Libraries were prepared by immunoSEQ multiplex PCR; TCRdb keeps only in-frame clonotypes and omits some of them. Of roughly 300,000 clones in the sample, 90% were seen once. The source material was peripheral blood. These receptors were taken from a young woman with COVID-19, enrolled during active disease.

The rearrangement joins TRBV6-2 or TRBV6-3 to TRBJ2-7; maybe TRBD2 (5 bases). Trimming took off 0 bases at V and 7 bases at J, with 19 bases between the two ends. The CDR3 sequence is 16 residues long. Germline CDR1 reads MNHEY; CDR2 reads SVGEGT. The CDR3 DNA reads as TGTGCCAGCAGTTACTCGAGCGGTTGGGCTCTGGGGGAGCAGTACTTC. Translation gives CASSYSSGWALGEQYF.

This clone was seen just once. The chain carries TRBV28 and TRBJ1-3, with 7 positions matching TRBD1. CDR3 length: 16 amino acids. The V gene end was trimmed by 2 bases and the J gene end by 3 bases; junction bases not matched to a gene: 7. Germline CDR1 reads MDHEN; CDR2 reads SYDVKM. The CDR3 spells CASSLVKGASGNTIYF. CDR3 coding DNA: TGTGCCAGCAGTTTAGTAAAGGGGGCGAGTGGAAACACCATATATTTT.

The chain combines TRBV6-5 with TRBJ2-1; D call uncertain. V gave up 8 bases and J gave up 5 bases, with 13 bases separating them. Germline V CDR1 and CDR2: MNHEY, SVGAGI. CDR3 length: 13 amino acids. CDR3 nucleotide sequence: TGTGCCAGCCATCGACACCTGGACAATGAGCAGTTCTTC. It is translated as CASHRHLDNEQFF.

The V and J genes are TRBV6-6 and TRBJ1-2; a possible D gene is TRBD1 (6 bases). The CDR3 has 13 amino acids. Trimming shortened V by 6 bases and J by 4 bases, and 12 bases separated the two germline ends. Germline CDR1 MNHNY, CDR2 SVGAGI (reference sequence). The CDR3 region is CASSQNRAYGYTF. The CDR3 DNA follows: TGTGCCAGCAGCCAAAACAGGGCCTATGGCTACACCTTC.

The chain combines TRBV27 with TRBJ1-2, with a weak D call TRBD1 (6 bases). V lost 0 bases and J lost 4, with 15 bases in between. CDR3 length: 16 amino acids. CDR1 and CDR2 (germline): MNHEY, SMNVEV (reference sequence). In nucleotides, the CDR3 is TGTGCCAGCAGTTTATCCTTATCACAGGGCGTCTATGGCTACACCTTC. It encodes CASSLSLSQGVYGYTF.

The chain combines TRBV6-5 with TRBJ1-2, with D maybe TRBD1 (5 bases). CDR1 and CDR2 (germline): MNHEY, SVGAGI. This CDR3 is built from 15 residues. V lost 6 bases and J lost 6, with 20 bases in between. CDR3 in DNA: TGTGCCAGCAGGGACATTCGACAGAGCTCAGATGGCTACACCTTC. It encodes CASRDIRQSSDGYTF.

The genes are TRBV7-2 and TRBJ2-1; D is possibly TRBD2 (5 bases). The V end was cut by 3 bases, the J end by 2 bases, with 11 bases between. Looked up from germline, CDR1 is SGHTA and CDR2 is FQGNSA. This CDR3 contains 15 residues. CDR3 DNA: TGTGCCAGCAGCTTGGCCGGACTGCCCTACAATGAGCAGTTCTTC. Translation: CASSLAGLPYNEQFF.

The chain employs TRBV4-1 and TRBJ2-5; 13 nucleotides align to TRBD2. The CDR3 is made up of 17 amino acids. Germline CDR1 is MGHRA and CDR2 is YSYEKL. Germline trimming cut 3 bases from V and 2 bases from J; bases unmatched to any gene: 6. This CDR3 reads CASSQAPGLAGQETQYF. The CDR3 bases are TGCGCCAGCAGCCAGGCCCCGGGACTAGCGGGGCAAGAGACCCAGTACTTC.

The chain carries TRBV12-3 or TRBV12-4 and TRBJ1-6; D is perhaps TRBD1 (5 bases). The germline V and J ends were trimmed by 8 bases and 9 bases, with 11 bases remaining between them. The CDR3 loop spans 12 amino acids. The CDR3: CASQGSSSPLHF. CDR3 nucleotide sequence: TGTGCCAGCCAGGGAAGTAGTTCACCCCTCCACTTT.

V gene TRBV30 combines with J gene TRBJ2-5; D is unclear. V lost 2 bases and J 2 bases, leaving 6 bases between the germline ends. This CDR3 has 12 residues. Germline V lookup: CDR1 GTSNPN, CDR2 SVGIG (reference sequence). The CDR3 DNA sequence: TGTGCCTGGAGTACATCTCAAGAGACCCAGTACTTC. Its protein is CAWSTSQETQYF.

This chain joins TRBV4-1 and TRBJ2-7; weak D call: TRBD1 (5 bases). CDR3 length equals 14 residues. The germline gives CDR1 MGHRA, CDR2 YSYEKL. Trimming stripped 0 bases from V and 6 bases from J, with 12 bases between. The CDR3 coding sequence is TGCGCCAGCAGCCAAGATGGCAGGGTTTTCGAGCAGTACTTC. Translating it yields CASSQDGRVFEQYF.

The rearrangement uses TRBV28 and TRBJ2-1; 11 nucleotides align to TRBD2. V shed 4 bases, J shed 3 bases, and the junction held 5 bases outside the gene matches. Germline-derived CDR1 and CDR2 are MDHEN and SYDVKM. The CDR3 sequence is 16 residues long. In DNA, the CDR3 is TGTGCCAGCAGTTCGAGGACTAGCGGGCGCTACAATGAGCAGTTCTTC. It specifies CASSSRTSGRYNEQFF.

In its sample, this clone was seen a few times. The V and J genes are TRBV4-1 and TRBJ1-5, with 7 bases that match TRBD1. Unmatched junction bases numbered 10, after V lost 6 bases and J lost 2 bases. CDR1 is MGHRA, CDR2 YSYEKL, per germline. CDR3 length equals 16 residues. Here the CDR3 DNA reads TGCGCCAGCAGTCCCATGACAGGGAAGGGCAATCAGCCCCAGCATTTT. This gives the protein CASSPMTGKGNQPQHF.

V and J are TRBV28 and TRBJ2-7, with 10 bases matching TRBD2. Trimming removed 5 bases from V and 6 bases from J; junction bases left unmatched: 13. Germline values: CDR1 MDHEN, CDR2 SYDVKM. The CDR3 consists of 16 residues. DNA for the CDR3: TGTGCCAGCAGTCTATCGGGGCTAGCGGGAGTCTTCGAGCAGTACTTC. This translates into CASSLSGLAGVFEQYF. The whole variable domain, remainder taken from reference TRBV28 and TRBJ2-7, is DVKVTQSSRYLVKRTGEKVFLECVQDMDHENMFWYRQDPGLGLRLIYFSYDVKMKEKGDIPEGYSVSREKKERFSLILESASTNQTSMYLCASSLSGLAGVFEQYFGPGTRLTVT.

The J gene is TRBJ2-7, the V gene TRBV28; D remains ambiguous. Germline values: CDR1 MDHEN, CDR2 SYDVKM. This CDR3 is 15 amino acids long. The V and J ends lost 5 bases and 3 bases respectively, with 17 bases between them. CDR3 residues: CASSPAARPYYEQYF. CDR3 bases: TGTGCCAGCAGTCCCGCGGCTCGGCCCTACTACGAGCAGTACTTC.

This chain links TRBV28 with TRBJ1-2, with a possible D match to TRBD1 (5 bases). The CDR3 sequence is 14 residues long. CDR1 is MDHEN, CDR2 SYDVKM, per germline. The V end lost 6 bases, the J end lost 9 bases, and 20 bases lay between the germline ends. CDR3: CASSPPGLGGSYTF. DNA for the CDR3: TGTGCCAGCAGCCCTCCAGGGTTGGGTGGAAGCTACACCTTC.

V and J are TRBV6-2 or TRBV6-3 and TRBJ1-1; D possibly corresponds to TRBD1 (5 bases). Germline V CDR1 and CDR2: MNHEY, SVGEGT. CDR3 size: 14 residues. Trimming stripped 4 bases from V and 0 bases from J, with 9 bases between. CDR3 coding DNA: TGTGCCAGCAGTTTCAACAGGATGAACACTGAAGCTTTCTTT. It translates to CASSFNRMNTEAFF.

The rearrangement uses TRBV11-1 and TRBJ2-2; 12 bases are shared with TRBD1. The germline CDR1 and CDR2 sequences are SGHAT and FQDESV (reference sequence). The CDR3 contains 16 residues. V was clipped by 5 bases and J by 7 bases; unmatched bases: 8. The CDR3 bases are TGTGCCAGCAGCAACCTGGGACAGGGGGCAATCGGGGAGCTGTTTTTT. Protein: CASSNLGQGAIGELFF.

This CDR3 reads CASSSTIGDILSDTQYF. The CDR3 bases are TGTGCCAGCAGTTCTACGATAGGGGATATCTTGTCCGATACGCAGTATTTT. V and J are TRBV5-4 and TRBJ2-3; weak D call: TRBD1 (5 bases). CDR3 length: 17 residues. The germline V gene has CDR1 SGHNT and CDR2 YYREEE (reference sequence). Trimming shortened V by 5 bases and J by 6 bases, and 25 bases separated the two germline ends.

Comments on this clone: Distinct nucleotide sequences in the sample also encode this CDR3. This sequence joins TRBV2 and TRBJ1-1; D possibly corresponds to TRBD1 (5 bases). The CDR3 totals 14 residues. The V and J ends lost 2 bases and 0 bases respectively, with 7 bases between them. The germline V gene encodes CDR1 SNHLY and CDR2 FYNNEI. The CDR3 DNA is TGTGCCAGCAGTGAAACAGGCTTGAACACTGAAGCTTTCTTT. Translated: CASSETGLNTEAFF.

The chain is built from TRBV28 and TRBJ2-3, with 9 bases identical to TRBD2. J lost 0 bases, V lost 3 bases, and 10 bases had no gene match. The CDR3 is 18 residues long. In germline, CDR1 is MDHEN, CDR2 SYDVKM. The CDR3 is CASSFDPLAGSSTDTQYF. CDR3 coding DNA: TGTGCCAGCAGTTTTGATCCCCTAGCGGGGAGTAGCACAGATACGCAGTATTTT.

The genes are TRBV5-4 and TRBJ1-1; no reliable D call. The germline CDR1 and CDR2 sequences are SGHNT and YYREEE (reference sequence). This CDR3 contains 14 residues. V lost 0 bases to trimming and J lost 4 bases, with 10 bases between them. The CDR3 reads CASSLGVGSTEAFF. DNA of the CDR3: TGTGCCAGCAGCTTGGGGGTAGGGAGCACTGAAGCTTTCTTT. Together with reference TRBV5-4 and TRBJ1-1, the CDR3 gives the full variable domain: ETGVTQSPTHLIKTRGQQVTLRCSSQSGHNTVSWYQQALGQGPQFIFQYYREEENGRGNFPPRFSGLQFPNYSSELNVNALELDDSALYLCASSLGVGSTEAFFGQGTRLTVV.

The chain has TRBV4-1 and TRBJ2-4; TRBD2 is a possible D gene (6 bases). From germline, CDR1 is MGHRA and CDR2 YSYEKL. The CDR3 runs to 15 residues. The V end lost 4 bases, the J end lost 3 bases, and 13 bases lay between the germline ends. The chain's CDR3 is CASSLRGWDKNIQYF. CDR3 sequence (DNA): TGCGCCAGCAGCCTTCGGGGGTGGGACAAAAACATTCAGTACTTC.

The V and J genes are TRBV10-1 and TRBJ2-7; 8 bases map to TRBD1. Unmatched junction bases numbered 3, after V lost 3 bases and J lost 2 bases. Germline CDR1 is WNHNN and CDR2 is SYGVQD (reference sequence). The CDR3 has 14 residues. CDR3 nucleotide sequence: TGCGCCAGCAGTGATCAGGGGGCGGCCTACGAGCAGTACTTC. Residues: CASSDQGAAYEQYF.

The rearrangement uses TRBV5-8 and TRBJ2-3; maybe TRBD2 (6 bases). V lost 0 bases, J lost 2 bases, and 10 bases lay in between. The length of the CDR3 is 15 residues. The germline gives CDR1 SGHTS, CDR2 YDEGEE. CDR3 in amino acids: CASSLGAGPTDTQYF. CDR3 in DNA: TGTGCCAGCAGCTTGGGGGCGGGGCCCACAGATACGCAGTATTTT.

The gene calls are TRBV18 and TRBJ1-1, with D possibly being TRBD1 (6 bases). The germline V and J ends were trimmed by 3 bases and 0 bases, with 14 bases remaining between them. Germline values: CDR1 KGHSH, CDR2 LQKENI. This CDR3 has 16 residues. CDR3 sequence: CASSPTGGPMNTEAFF. The CDR3 DNA sequence: TGTGCCAGCTCACCGACAGGCGGACCGATGAACACTGAAGCTTTCTTT.

This clone was detected only once. The chain links TRBV9 to TRBJ2-7; maybe TRBD2 (6 bases). The CDR3 runs 14 residues. The V and J ends lost 4 bases and 1 base respectively, with 12 bases between them. Germline assignment: CDR1 SGDLS and CDR2 YYNGEE. CDR3 sequence reads: CASSLTGESYEQYF. In nucleotides, the CDR3 is TGTGCCAGCAGCTTAACGGGAGAATCCTACGAGCAGTACTTC.